Below are 15 T cell receptor beta chains sequenced from a single sample in a study of monozygotic twins with inflammatory bowel disease. No DNA is given; TCRdb re-called the 5' RACE reads and lists each CDR3 protein once. The sample has 350,000 to 400,000 distinct CDR3 sequences. Sequencing was performed on blood. Every receptor here comes from a human donor with ulcerative colitis or Crohn's disease, or a healthy co-twin of an affected twin (not recorded which).

This chain links TRBV7-2 with TRBJ2-5; TCRdb picks TRBD1, but there is no DNA to check that call. Germline CDR1 reads SGHTA; CDR2 reads FQGNSA. The CDR3 is made up of 15 amino acids. The CDR3 protein is CASSPPGQGGETQYF.

The chain employs TRBV5-1 and TRBJ2-1. The germline CDR1 and CDR2 sequences are SGHRS and YFSETQ. CDR3 length equals 16 residues. The CDR3 spells CASSLVAGRSYNEQFF.

This chain connects TRBV20-1 to TRBJ2-1; as DNA is missing, the TRBD2 call by TCRdb cannot be tested. Germline V gives CDR1 DFQATT, CDR2 SNEGSKA (reference sequence). The CDR3 is 17 amino acids. The CDR3 reads CSARFSLGGLVYNEQFF.

This chain connects TRBV4-3 to TRBJ1-2; no DNA is available, so the TRBD1 call from TCRdb remains unchecked. There are 19 residues in the CDR3. Germline V gene data show CDR1 as LGHNA and CDR2 as YSLEER. The CDR3 spells CASSQEIPGAVGSGYGYTF.

The chain combines TRBV7-9 with TRBJ2-3; no DNA is available, so the TRBD1 call from TCRdb remains unchecked. The CDR3 contains 14 residues. Germline V gene sequence: CDR1 SEHNR, CDR2 FQNEAQ (reference sequence). This chain's CDR3 is CASILGVPPDTQYF.

This chain uses TRBV27 with TRBJ2-2; TCRdb calls TRBD2, which cannot be checked without DNA. CDR3 size: 14 residues. CDR1 and CDR2 from the germline V gene are MNHEY and SMNVEV (reference sequence). The CDR3 loop is CASSFGGVAGELFF.

The chain carries TRBV7-9 and TRBJ2-1; TCRdb's D call, TRBD1, is unchecked because there is no DNA. CDR3 length: 16 amino acids. CDR1 is SEHNR and CDR2 is FQNEAQ in the germline V gene (reference sequence). This CDR3 is CASSLGVRQGRNEQFF.

The chain is built from TRBV6-5 and TRBJ2-7; TCRdb selects TRBD1, and the lack of DNA leaves this call unchecked. Germline V gene data show CDR1 as MNHEY and CDR2 as SVGAGI. CDR3 length equals 19 residues. The CDR3 sequence: CASSYSSRLDGSHPGEQYF.

The rearrangement joins TRBV7-9 to TRBJ2-7; TCRdb selects TRBD2, and the lack of DNA leaves this call unchecked. In germline, CDR1 is SEHNR, CDR2 FQNEAQ (reference sequence). The CDR3 extends over 16 amino acids. CDR3 sequence reads: CASSSSTGLATYEQYF.

The rearrangement links TRBV5-1 to TRBJ1-5; TCRdb proposes TRBD1, but this gene call is untestable without DNA. Germline values: CDR1 SGHRS, CDR2 YFSETQ. The CDR3 loop spans 17 amino acids. The CDR3 is CASSSKQGDDSNQPQHF.

V gene TRBV6-2 or TRBV6-3 combines with J gene TRBJ2-5. CDR3 length equals 15 residues. CDR1 and CDR2 from the germline V gene are MNHEY and SVGEGT. The CDR3 protein is CASSYPEVGQETQYF.

The gene calls are TRBV20-1 and TRBJ1-3. Germline loops: CDR1 DFQATT, CDR2 SNEGSKA (reference sequence). The CDR3 totals 14 residues. CDR3 region: CSARDPLIGNTIYF.

This chain connects TRBV12-3 or TRBV12-4 to TRBJ2-3; the TCRdb call, TRBD1, lacks DNA for checking. The CDR3 is made up of 15 amino acids. This CDR3 is CASSLNHPGTDTQYF.

The chain recombines TRBV28 with TRBJ2-7; the D call from TCRdb, TRBD1, cannot be confirmed without DNA. This CDR3 is built from 15 residues. The V gene's germline CDR1 is MDHEN and CDR2 SYDVKM. The CDR3 protein is CASRSRQPGAYEQYF.

The chain links TRBV6-5 to TRBJ2-3; with no DNA, the TCRdb D assignment of TRBD1 cannot be verified. The CDR3 consists of 17 residues. Looked up from germline, CDR1 is MNHEY and CDR2 is SVGAGI. This chain's CDR3 is CASSYSKWGTRTDTQYF.